This T cell receptor beta chain stems from a study of shared clonotypes between healthy human individuals. The germline V gene encodes CDR1 GTSNPN and CDR2 SVGIG (reference sequence). CDR3 length: 14 residues. After removal of 7 bases from V and 0 bases from J, the junction contained 6 bases not matched to a gene. Data came from immunoSEQ multiplex PCR; TCRdb stores just in-frame clones and leaves some out. The sample records some 2.4 million clones, 93% being singletons. The sequencing input was naive CD4+ T cells from PBMCs. Subset noted: CD45RA+ positively selected. This receptor was identified in a man aged 18 to 30 in good health. Some clones in this sample may be carry-over from other donors' samples. V gene TRBV30 combines with J gene TRBJ2-1; 7 nucleotides align to TRBD1. The CDR3 is CAYRQGSSYNEQFF. CDR3 in DNA: TGTGCCTACCGACAGGGTTCCTCCTACAATGAGCAGTTCTTC.